Detailed here is one TCR beta chain. Seattle's cohort entered during active infection and was followed longitudinally. These data belong to a study of blood T cell repertoires in COVID-19. Study-level information: COVID-19 samples from acute and convalescent phases originated in the United States, Italy and Spain. Sources were T cells, B-cell-depleted T cells, or PBMCs; the material itself was cDNA or gDNA.

Authors' analysis steps: Amplified reference gene primers provided the basis for estimating nucleated cell counts. The protocol was immunoSEQ multiplex PCR, while the TCRdb copy is restricted to in-frame clones and leaves out a portion. D and trimming come from the DNA, and the V and J calls and clone size come from that table. The data contain approximately 250,000 clones, approximately 91% of them singletons. This CDR3 is 15 amino acids long. The V gene's germline CDR1 is SGHNT and CDR2 YYREEE (reference sequence). V was cut by 2 bases and J by 3 bases, with 12 bases left in between. Material for sequencing was peripheral blood. The J gene is TRBJ1-5, the V gene TRBV5-4; D gene unclear. This sequence was found in a man aged 25-40 years with COVID-19, enrolled during active disease. CDR3 DNA: TGTGCCAGCAGCTTACTCGAATCTCCCAATCAGCCCCAGCATTTT. Its translation: CASSLLESPNQPQHF.